Listed below are T cell receptor beta chains from one sample, sequenced in a study of blood T cell repertoires in COVID-19. Using immunoSEQ multiplex PCR, the repertoire was profiled, and TCRdb retains in-frame clones only, with some absent. The table records approximately 290,000 clones, approximately 90% of them present only once. Sequenced input: PBMCs or T cells enriched from blood (not recorded which). The source is a woman aged 25 to 39 who had recovered from COVID-19. The conserved cysteine and the conserved F or W are not part of the CDR3 here. Fields, in order: J gene, V gene, CDR3 protein.

>TRBJ1-3|TRBV7-9
ASSLAPGTDGNTIY
>TRBJ2-5|TRBV7-2
ASSYTGQRIQETQY
>TRBJ2-7|TRBV5-1
ASSPGGLADFYEQY
>TRBJ2-1|TRBV12-5
ASGLVLHVSSYNEQF
>TRBJ1-1|TRBV5-1
ASSFLANTEAF
>TRBJ1-3|TRBV4-3
ASSQDLQGAAASGNTIY
>TRBJ2-3|TRBV10-3
AISGQGGQGAGTDTQY
>TRBJ2-1|TRBV19
ASSLQGADEQF
>TRBJ2-7|TRBV2
ASSAEREWGYEQY
>TRBJ2-1|TRBV5-4
ASSPPTSASEQF
>TRBJ2-3|TRBV6-5
ASTMRDTQDTQY
>TRBJ2-1|TRBV15
ATSRSDYQGNEQF
>TRBJ2-7|TRBV6-2/TRBV6-3
ASSLPHPTYEQY
>TRBJ1-3|TRBV27
ASSLRPGGSSGNTIY
>TRBJ2-7|TRBV6-1
ASSEGLAGEQY
>TRBJ2-1|TRBV18
ASSPYTGAEQF
>TRBJ1-5|TRBV10-2
ASSGRPRVVSGQPQH